The sequence of this T cell receptor beta chain was determined in a study of blood T cell repertoires in COVID-19. Overall study: Sources were T cells, B-cell-depleted T cells, or PBMCs; the material itself was cDNA or gDNA.

The V gene's germline CDR1 is MNHEY and CDR2 SVGAGI. The CDR3 runs 14 residues. V shed 6 bases and J shed 11 bases, with 19 bases lying between them. Original processing notes: From reference gene primer amplification, estimates of nucleated cell counts were derived. Sequenced by immunoSEQ multiplex PCR; TCRdb stores in-frame clones only, minus some. From that table come the V and J calls and clone size; the DNA was used to work out D and trimming. The table lists nearly 15,000 clones, 60% to 80% of them singletons. Sample: peripheral blood. This TCR came from a human donor in a cohort sampled during active COVID-19. The chain is built from TRBV6-5 and TRBJ1-4; tentatively, D is TRBD1 (5 bases). This chain's CDR3 is CASRRDPRTEKLFF. For the CDR3, the DNA is TGTGCCAGCAGGCGGGACCCCAGGACGGAGAAACTGTTTTTT.